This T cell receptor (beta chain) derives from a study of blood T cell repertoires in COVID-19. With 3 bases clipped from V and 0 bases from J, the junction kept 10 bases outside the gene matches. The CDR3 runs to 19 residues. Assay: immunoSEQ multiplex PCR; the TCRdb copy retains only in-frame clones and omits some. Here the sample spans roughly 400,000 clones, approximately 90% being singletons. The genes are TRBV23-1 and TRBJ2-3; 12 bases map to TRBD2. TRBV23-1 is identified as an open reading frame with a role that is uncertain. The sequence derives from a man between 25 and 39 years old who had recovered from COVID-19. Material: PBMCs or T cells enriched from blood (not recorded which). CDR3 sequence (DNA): TGCGCCAGCAGTCAGTCAATTAACGGGACTAGCGGGAGCACAGATACGCAGTATTTT. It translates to CASSQSINGTSGSTDTQYF.